A single sample is the source of the 29 T cell receptor beta chains below, sequenced in a study of graft-versus-host responses after intestinal transplantation. Profiling relied on immunoSEQ multiplex PCR, and the TCRdb table lists in-frame clones only, not all of them. Seen here are more than 20,000 clones, 75% to 90% observed once, and the top ten hold around 5%. The sample was PBMCs, taken roughly ten weeks after intestinal transplantation. The receptors originated from a human patient who received an intestinal transplant, so some T cells may come from the graft donor.

The chain is built from TRBV15 and TRBJ2-2; 8 nucleotides align to TRBD2. V was clipped by 3 bases and J by 2 bases; unmatched bases: 5. CDR1 LNHNV and CDR2 YYDKDF come from the germline V gene (reference sequence). The CDR3 loop spans 16 amino acids. In DNA form, the CDR3 reads TGTGCCACCAGCAGCACGGGGGGGCGAAACACCGGGGAGCTGTTTTTT. Its protein is CATSSTGGRNTGELFF. Drawing the rest from reference TRBV15 and TRBJ2-2, the complete variable domain is DAMVIQNPRYQVTQFGKPVTLSCSQTLNHNVMYWYQQKSSQAPKLLFHYYDKDFNNEADTPDNFQSRRPNTSFCFLDIRSPGLGDTAMYLCATSSTGGRNTGELFFGEGSRLTVL.

This chain joins TRBV7-9 and TRBJ1-2; D gene unclear. Germline CDR1 reads SEHNR; CDR2 reads FQNEAQ (reference sequence). This CDR3 has 15 amino acids. Trimming removed 4 bases at V and 2 bases at J, with 14 bases between. The CDR3 DNA is TGTGCCAGCAGCTCTCCCGAGCAGAGAAACTATGGCTACACCTTC. It codes for CASSSPEQRNYGYTF. Full variable domain (missing parts from reference TRBV7-9 and TRBJ1-2): DTGVSQNPRHKITKRGQNVTFRCDPISEHNRLYWYRQTLGQGPEFLTYFQNEAQLEKSRLLSDRFSAERPKGSFSTLEIQRTEQGDSAMYLCASSSPEQRNYGYTFGSGTRLTVV.

The V and J genes are TRBV6-5 and TRBJ1-2; D gene unclear. The CDR3 is 14 amino acids. Germline V CDR1 and CDR2: MNHEY, SVGAGI. V was pared by 8 bases and J by 0 bases, with 13 bases between. CDR3 nucleotides: TGTGCCAGCGGTAGCGGATTAGCTAACTATGGCTACACCTTC. This encodes CASGSGLANYGYTF.

The chain uses TRBV6-5 and TRBJ2-3, with TRBD2 matching 9 bases. The CDR3 is 16 amino acids. Trimming took 2 bases from V and 3 from J; bases not matched to a gene: 6. Looked up from germline, CDR1 is MNHEY and CDR2 is SVGAGI. The CDR3 spells CASSYVAGGPTDTQYF. The CDR3, as DNA: TGTGCCAGCAGTTACGTGGCGGGGGGGCCGACAGATACGCAGTATTTT.

The genes are TRBV5-4 and TRBJ2-5, with D perhaps matching TRBD1 (5 bases). The DNA end favors TRBJ2-7, so the J call may be wrong. The CDR3 totals 15 residues. Looked up from germline, CDR1 is SGHNT and CDR2 is YYREEE (reference sequence). CDR3 protein: CASSLEPGNDYEQYF. The CDR3 DNA is TGTGCCAGCAGCTTGGAACCAGGGAATGACTACGAGCAGTACTTC.

This chain uses TRBV6-1 with TRBJ2-7, with TRBD1 as a possible D gene (7 bases). The V end was cut by 4 bases, the J end by 6 bases, with 19 bases between. CDR3 length: 15 residues. Per germline, CDR1 MNHNS and CDR2 SASEGT. CDR3: CASSVEVAGTAEQYF. Here the CDR3 DNA reads TGTGCCAGCAGTGTCGAGGTGGCGGGGACAGCCGAGCAGTACTTC.

Here the CDR3 DNA reads TGTGCCAGCAGCTCCTGGACTAGCGTAGGGGCCGGGGAGCTGTTTTTT. This translates into CASSSWTSVGAGELFF. The chain uses TRBV9 and TRBJ2-2; 9 bases fit TRBD2. The CDR3 is 16 amino acids. The V gene end was trimmed by 4 bases and the J gene end by 6 bases; junction bases not matched to a gene: 10. Germline V gene lookup returns CDR1 SGDLS and CDR2 YYNGEE.

This chain joins TRBV11-3 and TRBJ1-1; D call uncertain. The germline V and J ends were trimmed by 5 bases and 3 bases, with 10 bases remaining between them. The CDR3 has 13 amino acids. Germline CDR1 reads SGHNT; CDR2 reads YENEEA. For the CDR3, the DNA is TGTGCCAGCAGCAGCTGGGCTGACACTGAAGCTTTCTTT. Its protein product is CASSSWADTEAFF.

The CDR3 sequence: CASRLRGRYNEQFF. Here the CDR3 DNA reads TGTGCCAGCAGGTTGCGGGGACGATACAATGAGCAGTTCTTC. The rearrangement joins TRBV6-1 to TRBJ2-1; D is possibly TRBD2 (6 bases). Deletions cut 6 bases from V and 4 bases from J, with 13 bases between. Germline V lookup: CDR1 MNHNS, CDR2 SASEGT. CDR3 length: 14 residues.

This clone has only one observation. The V call is TRBV4-1, the J call TRBJ1-1, with 9 nucleotides matching TRBD1. The CDR3 has 19 amino acids. Looked up from germline, CDR1 is MGHRA and CDR2 is YSYEKL. V was pared by 1 base and J by 0 bases, with 12 bases of the junction left unmatched. The CDR3 bases are TGCGCCAGCAGCCAAGTAGGACCCCCGGACAGGGGTATGAACACTGAAGCTTTCTTT. Translating gives CASSQVGPPDRGMNTEAFF.

The V and J genes are TRBV30 and TRBJ1-1; D gene uncertain. Trimming stripped 8 bases from V and 5 bases from J, with 18 bases between. CDR3 length: 13 residues. CDR1 is GTSNPN and CDR2 is SVGIG in the germline V gene (reference sequence). Here the CDR3 DNA reads TGTGCCCGATTAGACGGGGTTCGGACTGAAGCTTTCTTT. This codes for CARLDGVRTEAFF.

This clone turned up a few times. J is TRBJ2-7 and V is TRBV4-3; possibly TRBD1 for D (8 bases). CDR3 length equals 16 residues. Trimming left V 0 bases short and J 3 bases short, with 15 bases between. Germline V gene lookup returns CDR1 LGHNA and CDR2 YSLEER. As DNA, the CDR3 is TGCGCCAGCAGCCAAGATCGGACAGGGAGGGACTACGAGCAGTACTTC. It codes for CASSQDRTGRDYEQYF.

The genes are TRBV6-1 and TRBJ1-2, with D possibly being TRBD1 (6 bases). The V end lost 6 bases, the J end lost 2 bases, and 16 bases lay between the germline ends. The germline gives CDR1 MNHNS, CDR2 SASEGT. This CDR3 comprises 15 residues. The CDR3 region is CASRNRVKENYGYTF. The CDR3 DNA reads TGTGCCAGCAGAAACAGGGTTAAAGAAAACTATGGCTACACCTTC.

V gene TRBV7-2 combines with J gene TRBJ2-1; 8 nucleotides match TRBD1. This CDR3 has 16 residues. The ends lost 1 base at V and 7 bases at J; junction bases unmatched: 9. CDR1 SGHTA and CDR2 FQGNSA come from the germline V gene. In nucleotides, the CDR3 is TGTGCCAGCAGCTTAGACAGGGGGAATTTTGGGAATGAGCAGTTCTTC. Amino acid sequence: CASSLDRGNFGNEQFF.

The chain has TRBV29-1 and TRBJ1-2; 9 bases are a match to TRBD1. The CDR3 runs to 16 residues. CDR1 SQVTM and CDR2 ANQGSEA come from the germline V gene. V trimming: 1 base; J trimming: 5 bases; junction bases outside the gene matches: 11. The CDR3 reads CSVEVYRDREIYGYTF. DNA for the CDR3: TGCAGCGTTGAAGTCTATCGGGACAGGGAGATTTATGGCTACACCTTC.

The count of this clone is one. The rearrangement uses TRBV19 and TRBJ1-1; 9 nucleotides line up with TRBD1. Germline CDR1 is LNHDA and CDR2 is SQIVND (reference sequence). Trimming cost V 2 bases and J 1 base; bases outside gene matches: 2. The CDR3 is 15 residues long. The CDR3 bases are TGTGCCAGTAGTATAACAGGGGGCCAGAACACTGAAGCTTTCTTT. It translates to CASSITGGQNTEAFF.

CDR3 region: CASSFGLQIYQLTDTQYF. In DNA, the CDR3 is TGTGCCAGCAGCTTTGGACTACAAATCTACCAGCTCACAGATACGCAGTATTTT. The chain uses TRBV5-6 and TRBJ2-3; tentatively, D is TRBD2 (6 bases). The V end was cut by 2 bases, the J end by 2 bases, with 21 bases between. CDR3 size: 18 residues. The germline CDR1 and CDR2 sequences are SGHDT and YYEEEE.

The rearrangement joins TRBV6-1 to TRBJ2-7; TRBD2 agrees at 9 bases. Germline-derived CDR1 and CDR2 are MNHNS and SASEGT. V was clipped by 3 bases and J by 1 base; unmatched bases: 7. The CDR3 is 16 residues long. CDR3 loop: CASSERLAVGSYEQYF. The CDR3 nucleotides are TGTGCCAGCAGTGAGCGACTAGCGGTAGGTTCCTACGAGCAGTACTTC.

This clone occurred once. The V gene is TRBV23-1, the J gene TRBJ1-3; perhaps TRBD1 as D (6 bases). TRBV23-1 is sorted into the ORF group, with uncertain function. This CDR3 comprises 21 residues. V lost 4 bases and J 0 bases, leaving 28 bases between the germline ends. CDR3 nucleotides: TGCGCCAGCAGTCGCGCAACAGGGCCGCGATCGGCCACGATCTCTGGAAACACCATATATTTT. Protein product: CASSRATGPRSATISGNTIYF.

This rearrangement joins TRBV2 to TRBJ2-7; no reliable D call. In germline, CDR1 is SNHLY, CDR2 FYNNEI. The CDR3 is 15 residues long. Deletions cut 2 bases from V and 4 bases from J, with 15 bases between. The CDR3 DNA reads TGTGCCAGCAGTGAATCCCCAGTGGGTTTTTACGAGCAGTACTTC. It is translated as CASSESPVGFYEQYF.

The chain couples TRBV7-6 to TRBJ2-7; D gene ambiguous. This CDR3 is 15 amino acids long. V lost 5 bases and J lost 5, with 19 bases in between. CDR1 is SGHVS, CDR2 FNYEAQ, per germline. CDR3 sequence (DNA): TGTGCCAGCAGCCCAAATACCGAAAACCGGAACGAGCAGTACTTC. Residues: CASSPNTENRNEQYF.

The V gene is TRBV4-3, the J gene TRBJ1-6, with D maybe TRBD1 (5 bases). V was shortened by 1 base and J by 5 bases, with 12 bases between the two germline ends. This CDR3 contains 16 residues. From germline, CDR1 is LGHNA and CDR2 YSLEER. This CDR3 is CASSQGPRGDNSPLHF. CDR3 coding DNA: TGCGCCAGCAGCCAAGGCCCGCGGGGGGATAATTCACCCCTCCACTTT.

The CDR3 region has the DNA TGTGCCAGCAGACTTGACAGTAACACTGAAGCTTTCTTT. It is translated as CASRLDSNTEAFF. The chain uses TRBV7-2 and TRBJ1-1, with a tentative D call TRBD1 (5 bases). Trimming cost V 6 bases and J 2 bases, with 10 bases left between them. The CDR3 sequence is 13 residues long. CDR1 and CDR2 (germline): SGHTA, FQGNSA.

CDR3: CASSPQLRRYEQYF. The CDR3 coding sequence is TGTGCCAGCAGCCCACAACTAAGGCGATACGAGCAGTACTTC. This chain connects TRBV7-9 to TRBJ2-7, with D uncertain. This CDR3 spans 14 amino acids. Germline V gene data show CDR1 as SEHNR and CDR2 as FQNEAQ (reference sequence). Trimming pared 5 bases from V and 4 bases from J, leaving 15 bases between.

The V call is TRBV5-4, the J call TRBJ2-7, with TRBD2 matching 9 bases. Germline V gives CDR1 SGHNT, CDR2 YYREEE (reference sequence). V was clipped by 4 bases and J by 2 bases; unmatched bases: 7. The CDR3 is made up of 15 amino acids. The DNA of the CDR3 is TGTGCCAGCAGCCCTGGGCGGGGGGGAACCTACGAGCAGTACTTC. Translated, it gives CASSPGRGGTYEQYF.

The rearrangement uses TRBV19 and TRBJ1-1, with no clear D. V was cut by 6 bases and J by 3 bases, with 11 bases left in between. The CDR3 runs to 13 residues. Germline V lookup: CDR1 LNHDA, CDR2 SQIVND (reference sequence). The CDR3 sequence: CASSPDLDTEAFF. The CDR3 region has the DNA TGTGCCAGTAGCCCTGACCTGGACACTGAAGCTTTCTTT.

V and J are TRBV4-1 and TRBJ1-2, with D perhaps TRBD1 (6 bases). This CDR3 spans 14 amino acids. Germline V CDR1 and CDR2: MGHRA, YSYEKL. V was clipped by 3 bases and J by 2 bases, with 10 bases between them. The CDR3 sequence: CASSHHTGNYGYTF. In DNA form, the CDR3 reads TGCGCCAGCAGCCACCATACAGGGAACTATGGCTACACCTTC.

The chain recombines TRBV5-6 with TRBJ2-7, with D perhaps matching TRBD1 (6 bases). Germline V lookup: CDR1 SGHDT, CDR2 YYEEEE. CDR3 length: 12 residues. Trimming removed 2 bases from V and 6 bases from J, with 9 bases in between. CDR3 protein: CASSLGQFEQYF. For the CDR3, the DNA is TGTGCCAGCAGCTTAGGACAGTTCGAGCAGTACTTC.

The V gene is TRBV14, the J gene TRBJ2-5; D remains ambiguous. The ends were cut back, 2 bases at V and 6 bases at J, with 4 bases in the middle. This CDR3 has 11 residues. Germline V lookup: CDR1 SGHDN, CDR2 FVKESK. CDR3 sequence: CASSQSKTQYF. In nucleotides, the CDR3 is TGTGCCAGCAGCCAATCAAAGACCCAGTACTTC.